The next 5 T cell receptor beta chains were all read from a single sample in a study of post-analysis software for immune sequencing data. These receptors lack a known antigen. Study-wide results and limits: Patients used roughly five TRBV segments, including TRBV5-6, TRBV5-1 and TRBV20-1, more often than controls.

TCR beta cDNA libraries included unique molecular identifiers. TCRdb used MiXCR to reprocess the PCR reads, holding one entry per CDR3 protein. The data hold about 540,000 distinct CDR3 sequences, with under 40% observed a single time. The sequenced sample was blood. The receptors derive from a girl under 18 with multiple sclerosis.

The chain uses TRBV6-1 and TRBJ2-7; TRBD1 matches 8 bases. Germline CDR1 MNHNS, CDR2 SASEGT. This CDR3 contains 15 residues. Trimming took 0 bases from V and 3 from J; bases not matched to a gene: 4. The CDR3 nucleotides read TGTGCCAGCAGTGAAGCCGGGACAGGTCACTACGAGCAGTACTTC. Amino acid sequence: CASSEAGTGHYEQYF.

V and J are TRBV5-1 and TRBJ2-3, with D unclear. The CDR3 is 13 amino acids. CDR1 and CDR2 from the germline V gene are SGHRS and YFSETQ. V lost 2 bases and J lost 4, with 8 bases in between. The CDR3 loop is CASSLGSPDTQYF. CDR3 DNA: TGCGCCAGCAGCTTAGGCAGCCCAGATACGCAGTATTTT.

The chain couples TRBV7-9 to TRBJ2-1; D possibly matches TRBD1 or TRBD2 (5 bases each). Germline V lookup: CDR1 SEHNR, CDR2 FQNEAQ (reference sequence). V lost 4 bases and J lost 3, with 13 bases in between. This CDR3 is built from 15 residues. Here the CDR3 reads CASSSGTAYYNEQFF. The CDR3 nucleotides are TGTGCCAGCAGCTCAGGGACCGCCTACTACAATGAGCAGTTCTTC.

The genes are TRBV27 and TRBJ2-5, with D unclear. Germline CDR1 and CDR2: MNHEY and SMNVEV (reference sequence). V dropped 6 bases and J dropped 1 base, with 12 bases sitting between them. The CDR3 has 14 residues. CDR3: CASSSGRSQETQYF. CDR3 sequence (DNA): TGTGCCAGCAGCTCCGGGCGGAGCCAAGAGACCCAGTACTTC.

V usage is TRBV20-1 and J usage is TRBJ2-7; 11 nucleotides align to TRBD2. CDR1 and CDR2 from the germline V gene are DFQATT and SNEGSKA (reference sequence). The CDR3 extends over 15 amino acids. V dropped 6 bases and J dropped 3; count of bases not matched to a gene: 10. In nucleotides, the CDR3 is TGCAGTGCCGCCACCTCTAGCGGGGGGTACTACGAGCAGTACTTC. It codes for CSAATSSGGYYEQYF.